This TCR beta chain derives from a study of CD8 T cells in ankylosing spondylitis. General study findings and limits: Clones linked to disease, bearing a CD8+ phenotype, were relatively rare in peripheral blood. Blood of patients with ankylosing spondylitis appeared to be characterized by a TCR beta motif of eight highly homologous variants. Disease-linked clones reportedly showed significant enrichment in matched ankylosing spondylitis synovial fluid.

This clonotype was counted ten times or more. Its antigen remains unknown. Quantitative 5'-RACE with molecular barcodes generated TCR beta libraries. TCRdb recomputed calls from the 5' RACE reads with MiXCR, one row per CDR3 protein. The sample holds about 140,000 distinct CDR3 sequences, approximately 10% seen once. The CDR3 loop spans 15 amino acids. Trimming took 6 bases from V and 5 from J; bases not matched to a gene: 10. Sequencing input: blood, either unsorted or a sorted T cell fraction (not recorded which). The source of this sequence is a female donor with ankylosing spondylitis or in good health (not recorded which). The J gene is TRBJ2-1, the V gene TRBV12-3 or TRBV12-4; 7 bases match TRBD2. Here the CDR3 DNA reads TGTGCCAGCAGGCGCGGGGGAGCGGTTGACAATGAGCAGTTCTTC. Encoded protein: CASRRGGAVDNEQFF.